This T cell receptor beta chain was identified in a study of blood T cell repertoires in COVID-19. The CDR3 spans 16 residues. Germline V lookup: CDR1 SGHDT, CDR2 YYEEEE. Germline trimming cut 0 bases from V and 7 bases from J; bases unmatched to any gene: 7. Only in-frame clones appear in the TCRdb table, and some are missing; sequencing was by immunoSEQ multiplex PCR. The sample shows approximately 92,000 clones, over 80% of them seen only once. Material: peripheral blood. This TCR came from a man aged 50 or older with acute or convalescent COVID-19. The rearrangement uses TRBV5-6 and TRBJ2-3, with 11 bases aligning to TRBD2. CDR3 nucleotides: TGTGCCAGCAGCTTGGCCCTAGCGGGGGGTGTGTATACGCAGTATTTT. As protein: CASSLALAGGVYTQYF.